This is a list of T cell receptor beta chains from one sample in a study of quantifying T cell responses using KT2 cells. TCRdb called the UMI-ligation and nested PCR reads again in MiXCR, with one record for every CDR3 protein. The data show over 40,000 distinct CDR3 sequences, approximately 10% seen once. Specimen: PBMCs spiked with cells of the T cell clone KT2. These receptors were collected from a human donor. Both conserved end residues are part of each CDR3. D genes are given only for firm matches. Some rows have no size entry. The others give once, few or many, or a class for an expanded clone.

d_call,v_call,clone_size,j_call,cdr3_aa,cdr3_nt
NA,TRBV9,NA,TRBJ1-2,CASSVEANYGYTF,TGTGCCAGCAGCGTAGAAGCCAACTATGGCTACACCTTC
TRBD1,TRBV14,few,TRBJ2-7,CASSHGTGYYEQYF,TGTGCCAGCAGCCATGGGACAGGGTACTACGAGCAGTACTTC
NA,TRBV7-9,many,TRBJ2-1,CASSRGPQARSDEQFF,TGTGCCAGCAGCCGCGGGCCCCAGGCCAGGTCAGATGAGCAGTTCTTC
NA,TRBV12-3/TRBV12-4,NA,TRBJ1-5,CASSRDSSNQPQHF,TGTGCCAGCAGTAGGGACTCGAGCAATCAGCCCCAGCATTTT
NA,TRBV29-1,many,TRBJ2-2,CSGWEVTGELFF,TGCAGCGGCTGGGAGGTCACCGGGGAGCTGTTTTTT
NA,TRBV7-6,few,TRBJ1-5,CASSLYGGGNQEPQHF,TGTGCCAGCAGCTTATATGGGGGGGGCAATCAGGAGCCCCAGCATTTT
NA,TRBV30,NA,TRBJ2-3,CACIYGSGTDTQYF,TGTGCCTGCATTTATGGGTCGGGGACAGATACGCAGTATTTT
NA,TRBV12-3/TRBV12-4,NA,TRBJ2-1,CASSLGLYYNEQFF,TGTGCCAGCAGTCTGGGACTCTACTACAATGAGCAGTTCTTC
NA,TRBV25-1,NA,TRBJ1-1,CASSELNTEAFF,TGTGCCAGCAGTGAGCTAAACACTGAAGCTTTCTTT
NA,TRBV12-3/TRBV12-4,few,TRBJ1-3,CASSFGSPGNTIYF,TGTGCCAGCAGTTTTGGATCCCCTGGAAACACCATATATTTT
NA,TRBV10-3,few,TRBJ2-5,CAISESQGAQDF,TGTGCCATCAGTGAGTCCCAGGGTGCCCAGGACTTC
TRBD1,TRBV11-2,NA,TRBJ2-1,CASSPQGLGGHNEQFF,TGTGCCAGCAGCCCCCAGGGGCTAGGGGGCCACAATGAGCAGTTCTTC
NA,TRBV2,many,TRBJ2-5,CASSGIVGGGQETQYF,TGTGCCAGCAGTGGAATAGTAGGAGGTGGGCAAGAGACCCAGTACTTC
TRBD1,TRBV18,NA,TRBJ1-1,CASSPGTDNTEAFF,TGTGCCAGCTCACCAGGGACAGATAACACTGAAGCTTTCTTT
NA,TRBV20-1,NA,TRBJ1-2,CSAQITGNYGYTF,TGCAGTGCTCAAATTACCGGTAACTATGGCTACACCTTC
NA,TRBV21-1,NA,TRBJ1-4,CASSKEEGSTEKLFF,TGTGCCAGCAGCAAAGAGGAGGGGTCTACTGAAAAACTGTTTTTT
NA,TRBV7-8,NA,TRBJ2-3,CASSQTRENTQYF,TGTGCCAGCAGCCAAACTAGGGAAAATACGCAGTATTTT
NA,TRBV2,few,TRBJ2-7,CASSEALATYEQYF,TGTGCCAGCAGTGAAGCGCTTGCAACCTACGAGCAGTACTTC
TRBD1,TRBV20-1,NA,TRBJ1-1,CSGTGDSRNTEAFF,TGCAGTGGCACAGGGGATTCCAGGAACACTGAAGCTTTCTTT
TRBD1,TRBV2,many,TRBJ2-5,CASSPLGQGATVGTQYF,TGTGCCAGCAGTCCCCTCGGACAGGGGGCAACCGTAGGGACCCAGTACTTC
NA,TRBV30,many,TRBJ2-1,CACIPMSSYNEQFF,TGTGCCTGTATACCGATGAGCTCCTACAATGAGCAGTTCTTC
NA,TRBV30,few,TRBJ1-2,CAWSGTAYGYTF,TGTGCCTGGAGTGGGACAGCCTATGGCTACACCTTC
NA,TRBV2,NA,TRBJ2-1,CASSEGGGYDYNEQFF,TGTGCCAGCAGTGAGGGAGGTGGGTACGACTACAATGAGCAGTTCTTC
TRBD2,TRBV10-3,many,TRBJ2-3,CAISERTSSTDTQYF,TGTGCCATCAGTGAAAGGACTAGCAGCACAGATACGCAGTATTTT
NA,TRBV6-6,NA,TRBJ1-1,CASSYSREEAFF,TGTGCCAGCAGTTACTCGAGGGAAGAAGCTTTCTTT
TRBD2,TRBV2,few,TRBJ2-1,CASRRGQGLAVNEQFF,TGTGCCAGCAGGAGGGGCCAGGGACTAGCGGTCAATGAGCAGTTCTTC
NA,TRBV5-1,few,TRBJ1-1,CASSPTADTEAFF,TGCGCCAGCAGCCCTACAGCAGACACTGAAGCTTTCTTT
TRBD1,TRBV11-2,NA,TRBJ1-6,CASSSGTAHNSPLHF,TGTGCCAGCAGCTCCGGGACAGCTCATAATTCACCCCTCCACTTT
TRBD2,TRBV5-1,many,TRBJ2-3,CASSLAEVAGSPWADTQYF,TGCGCCAGCAGCTTGGCCGAGGTAGCGGGGTCCCCCTGGGCAGATACGCAGTATTTT
TRBD2,TRBV3-1,NA,TRBJ2-3,CASSQDVTSGLHTQYF,TGTGCCAGCAGCCAAGATGTGACTAGCGGACTCCATACGCAGTATTTT
TRBD2,TRBV20-1,many,TRBJ2-7,CSAPRLAGGYEQYF,TGCAGTGCTCCCCGACTAGCGGGAGGCTACGAGCAGTACTTC
NA,TRBV29-1,many,TRBJ1-1,CSVGEVQNTEAFF,TGCAGCGTTGGAGAGGTTCAGAACACTGAAGCTTTCTTT
NA,TRBV2,NA,TRBJ2-1,CASSEWSGLLSYNEQFF,TGTGCCAGCAGTGAATGGTCTGGACTCCTCTCCTACAATGAGCAGTTCTTC
TRBD1,TRBV7-3,NA,TRBJ1-2,CASSSGTGDYGYTF,TGTGCCAGCAGCTCTGGGACAGGGGACTATGGCTACACCTTC
TRBD2,TRBV12-3/TRBV12-4,many,TRBJ2-1,CASSFGLAENNEQFF,TGTGCCAGCAGTTTTGGACTAGCGGAAAACAATGAGCAGTTCTTC
NA,TRBV6-4,medium-sized,TRBJ2-2,CASSDSAGNTGELFF,TGTGCCAGCAGTGACTCAGCGGGGAACACCGGGGAGCTGTTTTTT
TRBD1,TRBV5-5,many,TRBJ2-2,CASSFGGQGNTGELFF,TGTGCCAGCAGCTTCGGGGGACAGGGGAACACCGGGGAGCTGTTTTTT
NA,TRBV6-2/TRBV6-3,few,TRBJ2-7,CASSYSFTSTDFEEQYF,TGTGCCAGCAGTTACTCCTTTACTTCGACAGACTTCGAGGAGCAGTACTTC
TRBD1,TRBV10-3,few,TRBJ1-2,CATGQGGYGYTF,TGTGCCACAGGACAGGGGGGCTATGGCTACACCTTC
NA,TRBV10-3,few,TRBJ1-5,CAISNSNQPQHF,TGTGCCATCTCCAATAGCAATCAGCCCCAGCATTTT
NA,TRBV4-2,many,TRBJ2-5,CASSQDRGGQETQYF,TGTGCCAGCAGCCAAGACAGGGGGGGCCAAGAGACCCAGTACTTC
TRBD2,TRBV7-2,few,TRBJ2-3,CASSSLAGGVADTQYF,TGTGCCAGCAGCTCACTGGCGGGGGGGGTCGCAGATACGCAGTATTTT
NA,TRBV7-2,NA,TRBJ1-1,CASNEGMNTEAFF,TGTGCCAGCAATGAGGGAATGAACACTGAAGCTTTCTTT
TRBD1,TRBV5-1,NA,TRBJ2-7,CASSGAGTGVSSYEQYF,TGCGCCAGCAGCGGCGCCGGGACAGGGGTCTCGAGTTACGAGCAGTACTTC
TRBD1,TRBV5-1,many,TRBJ2-5,CASSLGQGLETQYF,TGCGCCAGCAGCTTGGGACAGGGCTTAGAGACCCAGTACTTC
NA,TRBV5-6,NA,TRBJ1-1,CASSPTVGEAFF,TGTGCCAGCAGCCCGACGGTGGGGGAAGCTTTCTTT
TRBD2,TRBV20-1,many,TRBJ2-3,CSARVGASGFRLPSTDTQYF,TGCAGTGCTAGAGTTGGGGCTAGCGGGTTTCGCCTTCCTAGCACAGATACGCAGTATTTT
TRBD2,TRBV5-1,NA,TRBJ2-3,CASSLEGLSPDTQYF,TGCGCCAGCAGCTTGGAGGGACTATCACCCGATACGCAGTATTTT
NA,TRBV6-2/TRBV6-3,few,TRBJ1-1,CASSYDGGNTEAFF,TGTGCCAGCAGTTACGACGGGGGCAACACTGAAGCTTTCTTT
NA,TRBV20-1,few,TRBJ1-5,CSARATLGGRRGPQHF,TGCAGTGCTAGAGCTACCCTGGGAGGGCGGCGCGGGCCCCAGCATTTT
NA,TRBV11-2,few,TRBJ2-2,CASSSEGGNTGELFF,TGTGCCAGCAGCTCCGAGGGCGGGAACACCGGGGAGCTGTTTTTT
TRBD1,TRBV9,few,TRBJ2-7,CASSVGVGQGIYEQYF,TGTGCCAGCAGCGTAGGGGTCGGACAGGGTATCTACGAGCAGTACTTC
NA,TRBV6-5,NA,TRBJ2-4,CASSYSWPLAKNIQYF,TGTGCCAGCAGTTACTCGTGGCCTCTAGCCAAAAACATTCAGTACTTC
NA,TRBV11-1,many,TRBJ2-5,CASSSDPYGETQYF,TGTGCCAGCAGCTCGGACCCGTATGGGGAGACCCAGTACTTC